What follows describes a single T cell receptor (beta chain). This entry belongs to a study of blood T cell repertoires in COVID-19. Produced via immunoSEQ multiplex PCR; TCRdb's table is partial and in-frame only. The sample has some 190,000 clones, approximately 84% seen once; the top ten hold 4.5% to 6%. The CDR3 covers 13 residues. Germline V CDR1 and CDR2: MDHEN, SYDVKM. Trimming took off 6 bases at V and 6 bases at J, with 14 bases between the two ends. The chain is built from TRBV28 and TRBJ1-1; D perhaps matches TRBD1 (6 bases). The sequence derives from an older woman with active or convalescent COVID-19. Sequenced material: peripheral blood. CDR3 sequence: CASSWGGPAEAFF. CDR3 bases: TGTGCCAGCAGCTGGGGGGGGCCGGCTGAAGCTTTCTTT.